Following are 16 T cell receptor beta chains from one sample sequenced in a study of T-cell reconstitution after alpha-beta-depleted transplantation in children. Molecular barcoding with unique molecular identifiers was used for the TCRbeta library. From the PCR reads, TCRdb called clonotypes with MiXCR, one entry per CDR3 protein. This sample has about 980,000 distinct CDR3 sequences, with about 31% found just once. Sequenced here: PBMCs, mostly from graft donor cells, sampled 360 days after TCRalphabeta/CD19-depleted stem cell transplant. The receptors originated from a boy in the first two years of life who had a stem cell transplant for SCID, so the T cells may come from the graft donor.

The J gene is TRBJ2-7, the V gene TRBV28; maybe TRBD2 (6 bases). Looked up from germline, CDR1 is MDHEN and CDR2 is SYDVKM. The CDR3 loop spans 15 amino acids. Trimming removed 2 bases at V and 6 bases at J, with 17 bases between. The CDR3 sequence: CASSLRAGRSSEQYF. As DNA, the CDR3 is TGTGCCAGCAGTTTAAGGGCGGGGCGGAGTTCCGAGCAGTACTTC.

J is TRBJ2-1 and V is TRBV4-3; D gene uncertain. The germline V gene has CDR1 LGHNA and CDR2 YSLEER. V was shortened by 3 bases and J by 5 bases, with 17 bases between the two germline ends. The CDR3 has 16 amino acids. In DNA, the CDR3 is TGCGCCAGCAGCCACGCCGCGGCCCTACAAGACAATGAGCAGTTCTTC. Translated, it gives CASSHAAALQDNEQFF.

This clonotype was counted a single time. At one of its ends the junction is not consistent with the germline gene, which may arise from a read error. The chain joins TRBV25-1 to TRBJ1-6; no clear D. This CDR3 spans 15 amino acids. Germline lookup yields CDR1 MGHDK and CDR2 SYGVNS. CDR3 amino acids: CASRERVFYNSPLHF. For the CDR3, the DNA is TGTGCCAGCCGTGAACGAGTTTTCTATAATTCACCCCTCCACTTT.

This clonotype was recorded a few times. The rearrangement uses TRBV7-9 and TRBJ2-1, with D possibly matching TRBD1 (5 bases). Germline V gene sequence: CDR1 SEHNR, CDR2 FQNEAQ (reference sequence). Trimming shortened V by 4 bases and J by 2 bases, and 12 bases separated the two germline ends. The CDR3 is 15 amino acids. The CDR3 loop reads CASSSSGNPYNEQFF. CDR3 bases: TGTGCCAGCAGCTCTTCAGGGAATCCCTACAATGAGCAGTTCTTC.

This clonotype was observed a few times. The chain has TRBV7-3 and TRBJ2-2; 8 bases map to TRBD1. This CDR3 has 15 amino acids. The germline CDR1 and CDR2 sequences are SGHTA and FQGTGA. Trimming removed 2 bases from V and 10 bases from J; junction bases left unmatched: 9. The CDR3 region has the DNA TGTGCCAGCAGCTTATGGACAGGGCCTGTTTCGGAGCTGTTTTTT. This encodes CASSLWTGPVSELFF.

This rearrangement joins TRBV6-1 to TRBJ1-6; 7 bases map to TRBD1. The junction had 2 bases not matched to a gene; V was cut back by 5 bases and J by 4 bases. Germline lookup yields CDR1 MNHNS and CDR2 SASEGT. There are 14 residues in the CDR3. The CDR3, as DNA: TGTGCCAGCAGTCAGGGACAGTATAATTCACCCCTCCACTTT. Its protein product is CASSQGQYNSPLHF.

In this sample, this clonotype turned up a few times. This sequence joins TRBV11-2 and TRBJ2-2, with 7 bases lining up with TRBD1. Trimming at V came to 6 bases and at J to 1 base, leaving 5 bases not matched to a gene. The CDR3 totals 15 residues. The germline V gene has CDR1 SGHAT and CDR2 FQNNGV. This CDR3 reads CASRPGQQNTGELFF. DNA for the CDR3: TGTGCCAGCAGGCCGGGACAGCAGAACACCGGGGAGCTGTTTTTT.

The chain recombines TRBV9 with TRBJ2-1; D might be TRBD1 or TRBD2, each matching 6 bases. Trimming took off 0 bases at V and 4 bases at J, with 17 bases between the two ends. Germline V gene data show CDR1 as SGDLS and CDR2 as YYNGEE. This CDR3 spans 17 amino acids. The CDR3 loop is CASSVVPSGALYNEQFF. As DNA, the CDR3 is TGTGCCAGCAGCGTAGTCCCCTCGGGGGCTTTATACAATGAGCAGTTCTTC.

This clonotype showed up just a few times. The chain employs TRBV5-6 and TRBJ1-1, with unresolved D. Trimming took off 6 bases at V and 5 bases at J, with 8 bases between the two ends. The CDR3 is made up of 11 amino acids. Germline loops: CDR1 SGHDT, CDR2 YYEEEE. This CDR3 reads CASNKETEAFF. The CDR3, as DNA: TGTGCCAGCAACAAGGAGACTGAAGCTTTCTTT.

The chain employs TRBV18 and TRBJ2-7; D may match TRBD1 or TRBD2 (5 bases each). The V gene's germline CDR1 is KGHSH and CDR2 LQKENI. Trimming cost V 6 bases and J 2 bases, with 14 bases left between them. The CDR3 sequence is 14 residues long. The CDR3: CASSRAQGPYEQYF. The CDR3 bases are TGTGCCAGCTCCCGGGCCCAGGGACCCTACGAGCAGTACTTC.

The chain links TRBV7-2 to TRBJ2-6, with D perhaps matching TRBD2 (5 bases). This CDR3 is 16 amino acids long. Germline-derived CDR1 and CDR2 are SGHTA and FQGNSA. Trimming pared 4 bases from V and 0 bases from J, leaving 10 bases between. CDR3 loop: CASSSPRDSGANVLTF. The CDR3, as DNA: TGTGCCAGCAGCTCGCCCCGGGACTCTGGGGCCAACGTCCTGACTTTC.

The rearrangement uses TRBV12-3 or TRBV12-4 and TRBJ2-3; D not certain. Deletions cut 5 bases from V and 4 bases from J, with 10 bases between. The CDR3 runs to 13 residues. The CDR3 loop is CASSPRSSDTQYF. CDR3 nucleotides: TGTGCCAGCAGTCCGAGGAGTTCAGATACGCAGTATTTT.

The rearrangement uses TRBV5-1 and TRBJ1-5; 7 bases are shared with TRBD1. Trimming took 3 bases from V and 7 from J; bases not matched to a gene: 7. Germline V CDR1 and CDR2: SGHRS, YFSETQ. CDR3 size: 14 residues. The CDR3 bases are TGCGCCAGCAGCTGGGATACAGGGGACCAGCCCCAGCATTTT. Its translation is CASSWDTGDQPQHF.

The J gene is TRBJ2-5, the V gene TRBV9, with 7 bases aligning to TRBD1. Germline V gives CDR1 SGDLS, CDR2 YYNGEE. The CDR3 runs 14 residues. Losses at the gene ends were 4 bases for V and 7 bases for J; bases not matched to a gene: 10. CDR3 amino acids: CASSPGQTKGTQYF. DNA for the CDR3: TGTGCCAGCAGCCCGGGACAGACCAAAGGGACCCAGTACTTC.

This sequence joins TRBV9 and TRBJ1-5; D is uncertain. Germline V lookup: CDR1 SGDLS, CDR2 YYNGEE. The V end was cut by 0 bases, the J end by 3 bases, with 7 bases between. There are 14 residues in the CDR3. The CDR3 sequence is CASSVDSYNQPQHF. The CDR3 nucleotides are TGTGCCAGCAGCGTAGACAGCTACAATCAGCCCCAGCATTTT. Complete variable domain (other parts from reference TRBV9 and TRBJ1-5): DSGVTQTPKHLITATGQRVTLRCSPRSGDLSVYWYQQSLDQGLQFLIQYYNGEERAKGNILERFSAQQFPDLHSELNLSSLELGDSALYFCASSVDSYNQPQHFGDGTRLSIL.

This clonotype has only a few counts. The chain carries TRBV20-1 and TRBJ2-1, with D possibly being TRBD1 or TRBD2 (5 bases each). This CDR3 is 15 amino acids long. Germline values: CDR1 DFQATT, CDR2 SNEGSKA (reference sequence). Between the trimmed V and J ends, which lost 1 base and 4 bases, there was a span of 14 bases. The CDR3 sequence is CSARVGWGNYNEQFF. The CDR3 DNA sequence: TGCAGTGCTAGAGTCGGATGGGGGAATTACAATGAGCAGTTCTTC.